This passage covers 22 T cell receptor beta chains from one sample sequenced in a study of blood T cell repertoires in COVID-19. Produced via immunoSEQ multiplex PCR; TCRdb's table is partial and in-frame only. Of tens of thousands of clones listed, around 83% are singletons. Sequencing used peripheral blood. The receptor set was obtained from a human donor in a cohort sampled during active COVID-19.

This clone was seen a handful of times. J is TRBJ1-1 and V is TRBV2; TRBD1 aligns across 7 bases. V lost 6 bases to trimming and J lost 3 bases; unmatched junction nucleotides: 4. CDR1 SNHLY and CDR2 FYNNEI come from the germline V gene. This CDR3 contains 13 residues. DNA for the CDR3: TGTGCCAGCAGCCGGGACAGCTACACTGAAGCTTTCTTT. Its protein is CASSRDSYTEAFF.

This clone was seen once. The V call is TRBV7-8, the J call TRBJ2-3; D is perhaps TRBD1 (5 bases). The V end was cut by 5 bases, the J end by 1 base, with 16 bases between. The CDR3 loop spans 16 amino acids. Germline V gives CDR1 SGHVS, CDR2 FQNEAQ. The DNA for the CDR3 is TGTGCCAGCAGCCAAAACCAGGGCTTAGGCACAGATACGCAGTATTTT. This translates into CASSQNQGLGTDTQYF.

This clone was seen more than once but under ten times. This chain joins TRBV6-2 or TRBV6-3 and TRBJ2-1; the D gene is possibly TRBD2 (5 bases). The CDR3 is 13 residues long. The germline CDR1 and CDR2 sequences are MNHEY and SVGEGT. Between the trimmed V and J ends, which lost 5 bases and 4 bases, there was a span of 9 bases. The CDR3 nucleotides read TGTGCCAGCAGTGCGGACTCGTACAATGAGCAGTTCTTC. Its protein is CASSADSYNEQFF.

The V and J genes are TRBV9 and TRBJ2-2, with 10 bases that match TRBD2. The ends lost 3 bases at V and 5 bases at J; junction bases unmatched: 4. CDR3 length: 15 residues. The germline CDR1 and CDR2 sequences are SGDLS and YYNGEE. CDR3: CASSGAGGLTGELFF. As DNA, the CDR3 is TGTGCCAGCAGCGGAGCGGGGGGGCTGACCGGGGAGCTGTTTTTT.

This clone was picked up a small number of times. The rearrangement uses TRBV2 and TRBJ1-4; 8 positions agree with TRBD1. The CDR3 contains 14 residues. Germline assignment: CDR1 SNHLY and CDR2 FYNNEI. Losses at the gene ends were 6 bases for V and 8 bases for J; bases not matched to a gene: 8. Here the CDR3 reads CASRETGVGEKLFF. CDR3 coding DNA: TGTGCCAGCAGGGAGACAGGGGTTGGGGAAAAACTGTTTTTT.

The chain couples TRBV9 to TRBJ1-3, with D uncertain. The ends were cut back, 3 bases at V and 3 bases at J, with 7 bases in the middle. The germline CDR1 and CDR2 sequences are SGDLS and YYNGEE. The CDR3 sequence is 13 residues long. This CDR3 is CASSGEGGNTIYF. The DNA for the CDR3 is TGTGCCAGCAGCGGGGAGGGTGGAAACACCATATATTTT.

CDR3 amino acids: CASQGANGYEQYF. The CDR3, as DNA: TGTGCCAGCCAGGGGGCCAATGGATACGAGCAGTACTTC. V gene TRBV28 combines with J gene TRBJ2-7, with 8 bases matching TRBD1. The junction had 7 bases not matched to a gene; V was cut back by 8 bases and J by 4 bases. This CDR3 is 13 amino acids long. Germline lookup yields CDR1 MDHEN and CDR2 SYDVKM.

The chain is built from TRBV7-9 and TRBJ2-5, with 16 positions matching TRBD2. This CDR3 has 18 amino acids. CDR1 is SEHNR and CDR2 is FQNEAQ in the germline V gene (reference sequence). The V gene end was trimmed by 5 bases and the J gene end by 5 bases; junction bases not matched to a gene: 11. The CDR3 loop is CASSLFGTSGGAKETQYF. The CDR3 DNA reads TGTGCCAGCAGCCTATTCGGGACTAGCGGGGGGGCTAAGGAGACCCAGTACTTC.

The chain joins TRBV6-5 to TRBJ2-1; 7 bases line up with TRBD1. Germline V CDR1 and CDR2: MNHEY, SVGAGI. Losses at the gene ends were 7 bases for V and 4 bases for J; bases not matched to a gene: 7. The length of the CDR3 is 14 residues. DNA of the CDR3: TGTGCCAGCACCTACAGGGGTTCGTACAATGAGCAGTTCTTC. It yields the protein CASTYRGSYNEQFF.

The V call is TRBV6-6, the J call TRBJ1-2; 12 nucleotides align to TRBD1. Germline trimming cut 5 bases from V and 8 bases from J; bases unmatched to any gene: 15. Germline values: CDR1 MNHNY, CDR2 SVGAGI (reference sequence). This CDR3 spans 17 amino acids. CDR3 in amino acids: CASSRSHWDRGRWGYTF. CDR3 DNA sequence: TGTGCCAGCAGTCGCTCGCACTGGGACAGGGGGCGATGGGGCTACACCTTC.

The chain uses TRBV20-1 and TRBJ2-5, with 8 bases lining up with TRBD2. With 3 bases clipped from V and 4 bases from J, the junction kept 7 bases outside the gene matches. The CDR3 is made up of 14 amino acids. Germline V gene lookup returns CDR1 DFQATT and CDR2 SNEGSKA (reference sequence). The CDR3 nucleotides are TGCAGTGCTAGTGCTAGCGGGCCTAGAGAGACCCAGTACTTC. Encoded protein: CSASASGPRETQYF.

The chain employs TRBV28 and TRBJ1-2, with TRBD1 identical over 8 bases. This CDR3 contains 13 residues. Germline loops: CDR1 MDHEN, CDR2 SYDVKM. V was clipped by 6 bases and J by 5 bases; unmatched bases: 5. CDR3 nucleotides: TGTGCCAGCAGCCTGGACAGGGAGTATGGCTACACCTTC. Translated, it gives CASSLDREYGYTF.

The CDR3 bases are TGTGCCAGCTCACCACCTGCTCCGGGAGGTGACACAGATACGCAGTATTTT. It translates to CASSPPAPGGDTDTQYF. The chain combines TRBV18 with TRBJ2-3; TRBD2 aligns across 7 bases. The CDR3 runs 17 residues. From germline, CDR1 is KGHSH and CDR2 LQKENI. The trim removed 0 bases at V and 2 bases at J, leaving 8 bases unmatched.

V is TRBV9 and J is TRBJ2-1; 13 bases map to TRBD2. The J segment lost 6 bases and the V segment lost 3 bases, leaving 3 bases of the junction unmatched. The CDR3 sequence is 15 residues long. Germline CDR1 is SGDLS and CDR2 is YYNGEE. CDR3 sequence reads: CASSAGLAGPNEQFF. CDR3 DNA sequence: TGTGCCAGCAGCGCGGGACTAGCGGGACCCAATGAGCAGTTCTTC.

This chain uses TRBV24-1 with TRBJ2-2, with D maybe TRBD2 (6 bases). Germline V gene lookup returns CDR1 KGHDR and CDR2 SFDVKD. The CDR3 runs 17 residues. Trimming removed 0 bases from V and 0 bases from J, with 10 bases in between. The CDR3, as DNA: TGTGCCACCAGTGATTTGCTGGCGGGGACGAACACCGGGGAGCTGTTTTTT. It specifies CATSDLLAGTNTGELFF.

This clone ranks as medium-sized. The same CDR3 arises from other DNA sequences in this sample as well. V and J are TRBV7-2 and TRBJ2-7, with 11 bases that match TRBD2. The CDR3 is 16 residues long. The germline gives CDR1 SGHTA, CDR2 FQGNSA. The trim removed 3 bases at V and 0 bases at J, leaving 4 bases unmatched. The CDR3 bases are TGTGCCAGCAGCTTGGAAGGGACTAGCGGCTCCTACGAGCAGTACTTC. Translating it yields CASSLEGTSGSYEQYF.

The rearrangement uses TRBV5-1 and TRBJ1-3; maybe TRBD1 (6 bases). V lost 3 bases, J lost 2 bases, and 12 bases lay in between. The CDR3 contains 15 residues. In germline, CDR1 is SGHRS, CDR2 YFSETQ. The CDR3 coding sequence is TGCGCCAGCAGCTCCATAGGGGGAACTGGAAACACCATATATTTT. Protein: CASSSIGGTGNTIYF.

The chain recombines TRBV6-1 with TRBJ2-3; D may be TRBD1 (6 bases). Germline CDR1 and CDR2: MNHNS and SASEGT. V dropped 0 bases and J dropped 2 bases, with 12 bases sitting between them. This CDR3 comprises 16 residues. The CDR3 loop reads CASSEARRGTTDTQYF. The CDR3 DNA reads as TGTGCCAGCAGTGAAGCGCGTAGGGGGACCACAGATACGCAGTATTTT.

V and J are TRBV24-1 and TRBJ2-1; 8 bases are shared with TRBD2. CDR1 is KGHDR, CDR2 SFDVKD, per germline. The ends lost 3 bases at V and 6 bases at J; junction bases unmatched: 6. The CDR3 length is 15 residues. The CDR3 coding sequence is TGTGCCACCAGTGATGCGGGAGGAACAATCAATGAGCAGTTCTTC. As protein: CATSDAGGTINEQFF.

V gene TRBV13 combines with J gene TRBJ1-5, with 8 bases identical to TRBD1. V trimming: 0 bases; J trimming: 0 bases; junction bases outside the gene matches: 4. The CDR3 contains 17 residues. Germline V lookup: CDR1 PRHDT, CDR2 FYEKMQ (reference sequence). The CDR3 bases are TGTGCCAGCAGCTTAGGCCGGGGACAGGTTAGCAATCAGCCCCAGCATTTT. This translates into CASSLGRGQVSNQPQHF.

The chain employs TRBV6-1 and TRBJ1-2, with a weak D call TRBD1 (6 bases). The CDR3 is 11 amino acids. V lost 2 bases and J lost 8, with 6 bases in between. Germline V gene sequence: CDR1 MNHNS, CDR2 SASEGT. CDR3 protein: CASSERGGYTF. CDR3 DNA sequence: TGTGCCAGCAGTGAAAGGGGGGGCTACACCTTC.

The V gene is TRBV6-5, the J gene TRBJ2-7, with 10 bases identical to TRBD2. The trim removed 5 bases at V and 3 bases at J, leaving 1 base unmatched. Germline V lookup: CDR1 MNHEY, CDR2 SVGAGI. The CDR3 is 13 amino acids. The CDR3 protein is CASSRTSGYEQYF. CDR3 sequence (DNA): TGTGCCAGCAGTCGGACTAGCGGCTACGAGCAGTACTTC.